These 30 T cell receptor beta chains share one sample of origin, sequenced in a study of blood T cells in healthy people across ages. Sample-barcoded 5' priming and a J-beta primer mix drove a second PCR of roughly 6 to 12 cycles. One entry per CDR3 protein results from TCRdb running MiXCR on the 5' RACE reads. This sample has about 800,000 distinct CDR3 sequences, with 25% found just once. Another study also made use of these data, one on T cells of mothers and their children.

The sample comprised blood. These TCRs come from a boy between 10 and 17 years old in good health.

This clonotype has just a few counts. The conserved closing phenylalanine or tryptophan is absent in this CDR3, likely reflecting a read error. Here the CDR3 reads CASSFGRAGYEQYY. The CDR3 region has the DNA TGTGCCAGTAGTTTCGGCAGGGCAGGTTACGAGCAGTACTAC. V usage is TRBV19 and J usage is TRBJ2-7; maybe TRBD1 (5 bases). The CDR3 consists of 14 residues. Trimming removed 5 bases at V and 4 bases at J, with 15 bases between. Germline V gene data show CDR1 as LNHDA and CDR2 as SQIVND (reference sequence).

This rearrangement joins TRBV12-3 or TRBV12-4 to TRBJ2-1; tentatively, D is TRBD2 (6 bases). The closer fit of TRBJ2-7 to the DNA end suggests the J call may be wrong. This CDR3 comprises 15 residues. This CDR3 is CASSGRGYGFYEQYF. The CDR3 DNA follows: TGTGCCAGCAGCGGGAGAGGGTACGGGTTTTACGAGCAGTACTTC.

J is TRBJ2-3 and V is TRBV7-2, with 7 positions matching TRBD2. The CDR3 covers 14 residues. Germline V CDR1 and CDR2: SGHTA, FQGNSA. The junction had 6 bases not matched to a gene; V was cut back by 5 bases and J by 4 bases. The CDR3 sequence is CASSRSGAPDTQYF. The DNA of the CDR3 is TGTGCCAGCAGCAGAAGCGGGGCCCCAGATACGCAGTATTTT. The full variable domain, completed using reference TRBV7-2 and TRBJ2-3, is GAGVSQSPSNKVTEKGKDVELRCDPISGHTALYWYRQSLGQGLEFLIYFQGNSAPDKSGLPSDRFSAERTGGSVSTLTIQRTQQEDSAVYLCASSRSGAPDTQYFGPGTRLTVL.

V and J are TRBV14 and TRBJ2-5; D not certain. Germline V gene data show CDR1 as SGHDN and CDR2 as FVKESK. The V and J ends lost 0 bases and 2 bases respectively, with 13 bases between them. The CDR3 totals 16 residues. CDR3 nucleotide sequence: TGTGCCAGCAGCCAAGATCTTAGCAAAACTCAAGAGACCCAGTACTTC. Protein: CASSQDLSKTQETQYF.

The gene calls are TRBV7-6 and TRBJ2-7; 7 bases agree with TRBD2. The V segment lost 1 base and the J segment 7 bases; nucleotides outside the gene matches: 4. From germline, CDR1 is SGHVS and CDR2 FNYEAQ. This CDR3 is built from 13 residues. CDR3 sequence: CASSLEGEGEQYF. CDR3 DNA: TGTGCCAGCAGCTTAGAAGGGGAGGGAGAGCAGTACTTC.

This clonotype came up a few times. J is TRBJ2-7 and V is TRBV20-1; D is undetermined. The CDR3 contains 14 residues. V was pared by 0 bases and J by 3 bases, with 12 bases between. Germline CDR1 and CDR2: DFQATT and SNEGSKA (reference sequence). The CDR3 bases are TGCAGTGCTAGAGATCATCTGAAGGGCTACGAGCAGTACTTC. It translates to CSARDHLKGYEQYF.

The chain recombines TRBV12-3 or TRBV12-4 with TRBJ1-2; TRBD1 is a possible D gene (5 bases). This CDR3 region has 15 residues. V lost 5 bases to trimming and J lost 4 bases, with 17 bases between them. The CDR3 sequence: CASSGERGGPYGYTF. DNA of the CDR3: TGTGCCAGCAGTGGGGAGAGGGGAGGGCCCTATGGCTACACCTTC.

In this sample, this clonotype turned up a few times. The chain has TRBV6-5 and TRBJ1-5; 7 nucleotides match TRBD1. With V trimmed by 8 bases and J by 7 bases, 8 bases remained unmatched. CDR1 is MNHEY and CDR2 is SVGAGI in the germline V gene. CDR3 length: 13 amino acids. Written as DNA, the CDR3 is TGTGCCAGCGCCCCAGGGGGTTGGCAGCCCCAGCATTTT. This sequence encodes CASAPGGWQPQHF.

This clonotype was observed a handful of times. V usage is TRBV6-2 or TRBV6-3 and J usage is TRBJ2-1; tentative D call: TRBD2 (5 bases). The CDR3 length is 14 residues. Between the trimmed V and J ends, which lost 5 bases and 4 bases, there was a span of 12 bases. The germline CDR1 and CDR2 sequences are MNHEY and SVGEGT. The chain's CDR3 is CASSTRLGYNEQFF. CDR3 sequence (DNA): TGTGCCAGCAGTACTAGATTGGGGTACAATGAGCAGTTCTTC.

This clonotype was observed a handful of times. This chain links TRBV28 with TRBJ1-4; tentative D call: TRBD1 (6 bases). Trimming left V 6 bases short and J 11 bases short, with 22 bases between. The CDR3 runs to 15 residues. Germline lookup yields CDR1 MDHEN and CDR2 SYDVKM. CDR3 in DNA: TGTGCCAGCAGGGTCGGCGGGGGCGCGGTGGGGAAACTGTTTTTT. It is translated as CASRVGGGAVGKLFF.

This clonotype occurred a few times. The rearrangement joins TRBV15 to TRBJ2-1; 12 bases line up with TRBD2. The CDR3 consists of 18 residues. Germline CDR1 LNHNV, CDR2 YYDKDF (reference sequence). After removal of 8 bases from V and 2 bases from J, the junction contained 13 bases not matched to a gene. The CDR3 DNA is TGTGCCACCGGGCCTGGGCTAGCGGGAGGGAGCCCCTACAATGAGCAGTTCTTC. The encoded protein is CATGPGLAGGSPYNEQFF.

This sequence joins TRBV2 and TRBJ2-6; D gene unclear. This CDR3 comprises 15 residues. Germline loops: CDR1 SNHLY, CDR2 FYNNEI. Trimming removed 6 bases from V and 0 bases from J, with 9 bases in between. The CDR3 nucleotides read TGTGCCAGCAGGGAACACAGCTCTGGGGCCAACGTCCTGACTTTC. Encoded protein: CASREHSSGANVLTF.

This clonotype turned up a few times. J is TRBJ2-7 and V is TRBV5-1; D possibly corresponds to TRBD2 (6 bases). This CDR3 comprises 14 residues. CDR1 SGHRS and CDR2 YFSETQ come from the germline V gene. Trimming stripped 4 bases from V and 3 bases from J, with 14 bases between. The CDR3 spells CASSREYSHYEQYF. Here the CDR3 DNA reads TGCGCCAGCAGCCGGGAGTACAGCCACTACGAGCAGTACTTC.

The gene calls are TRBV10-3 and TRBJ1-5, with 8 bases fitting TRBD1. V shed 5 bases and J 7 bases; nucleotides not matched to a gene: 7. This CDR3 has 14 amino acids. The germline V gene has CDR1 ENHRY and CDR2 SYGVKD. The CDR3 sequence is CAISLDRAGQPQHF. CDR3 coding DNA: TGTGCCATCAGTTTGGACAGGGCGGGCCAGCCCCAGCATTTT.

This clonotype was picked up a small number of times. The rearrangement links TRBV7-9 to TRBJ2-1; the D gene is possibly TRBD2 (6 bases). The germline CDR1 and CDR2 sequences are SEHNR and FQNEAQ (reference sequence). The CDR3 loop spans 13 amino acids. V lost 5 bases, J lost 15 bases, and 20 bases lay in between. In nucleotides, the CDR3 is TGTGCCAGCAGCGCTCGGGACTTCCCATGGCCGTTCTTC. It yields the protein CASSARDFPWPFF.

The chain is built from TRBV27 and TRBJ1-5, with D possibly being TRBD1 (6 bases). CDR1 is MNHEY, CDR2 SMNVEV, per germline (reference sequence). V gave up 0 bases and J gave up 3 bases, with 9 bases separating them. This CDR3 is built from 15 residues. CDR3: CASSLSWGANQPQHF. CDR3 nucleotides: TGTGCCAGCAGTTTATCATGGGGGGCCAATCAGCCCCAGCATTTT.

The V call is TRBV18, the J call TRBJ1-2; unclear D gene. CDR1 and CDR2 (germline): KGHSH, LQKENI. Trimming took off 3 bases at V and 1 base at J, with 15 bases between the two ends. The CDR3 is 16 residues long. CDR3: CASSPRRREDNYGYTF. The CDR3 nucleotides read TGTGCCAGCTCACCGAGGAGGAGGGAAGATAACTATGGCTACACCTTC.

The sample holds a few counts of this clonotype. The V and J genes are TRBV9 and TRBJ2-7; 7 nucleotides line up with TRBD2. Trimming cost V 3 bases and J 2 bases; bases outside gene matches: 8. Germline assignment: CDR1 SGDLS and CDR2 YYNGEE. This CDR3 comprises 15 residues. The CDR3 sequence is CASSAGTGGAYEQYF. The CDR3 coding sequence is TGTGCCAGCAGCGCCGGGACTGGGGGGGCCTACGAGCAGTACTTC.

The CDR3 region is CASSSSGTGASYEQYF. For the CDR3, the DNA is TGTGCCAGCAGTTCATCCGGGACAGGGGCCTCCTACGAGCAGTACTTC. The V and J genes are TRBV28 and TRBJ2-7; 10 bases match TRBD1. The CDR3 length is 16 residues. Trimming at V came to 4 bases and at J to 0 bases, leaving 6 bases not matched to a gene. The germline V gene encodes CDR1 MDHEN and CDR2 SYDVKM.

The CDR3: CATSPRETGIQYFF. DNA of the CDR3: TGTGCCACCAGCCCTCGTGAGACAGGGATTCAGTATTTCTTC. The rearrangement links TRBV15 to TRBJ2-1; 7 bases line up with TRBD1. There are 14 residues in the CDR3. V was pared by 5 bases and J by 16 bases, with 17 bases of the junction left unmatched. In germline, CDR1 is LNHNV, CDR2 YYDKDF (reference sequence).

The sample holds a few counts of this clonotype. The chain links TRBV13 to TRBJ1-2; a possible D gene is TRBD1 (5 bases). The V end was cut by 1 base, the J end by 6 bases, with 9 bases between. Germline loops: CDR1 PRHDT, CDR2 FYEKMQ (reference sequence). The CDR3 loop spans 13 amino acids. The CDR3 sequence is CASSLEGTDGYTF. The CDR3 DNA sequence: TGTGCCAGCAGCTTAGAAGGGACTGATGGCTACACCTTC.

The genes are TRBV6-2 or TRBV6-3 and TRBJ2-1; the D gene is possibly TRBD2 (6 bases). Germline lookup yields CDR1 MNHEY and CDR2 SVGEGT. Between the trimmed V and J ends, which lost 4 bases and 8 bases, there was a span of 9 bases. This CDR3 has 12 residues. The CDR3 protein is CASSWDSHEQFF. CDR3 DNA sequence: TGTGCCAGCAGTTGGGACTCGCATGAGCAGTTCTTC.

This clonotype was detected a few times. The rearrangement links TRBV6-5 to TRBJ1-5; unclear D gene. CDR3 length: 13 amino acids. Germline V gene data show CDR1 as MNHEY and CDR2 as SVGAGI. Trimming removed 0 bases at V and 7 bases at J, with 7 bases between. CDR3 protein: CASSYSSGQPQHF. The CDR3 bases are TGTGCCAGCAGTTACTCGAGTGGGCAGCCCCAGCATTTT.

The chain couples TRBV29-1 to TRBJ1-1, with D unclear. CDR1 and CDR2 from the germline V gene are SQVTM and ANQGSEA. The CDR3 spans 11 residues. The V end was cut by 4 bases, the J end by 5 bases, with 8 bases between. This CDR3 is CSVGKDTEAFF. In DNA, the CDR3 is TGCAGCGTTGGGAAGGATACTGAAGCTTTCTTT.

This clonotype appeared many times. The J gene is TRBJ2-1, the V gene TRBV12-3 or TRBV12-4; 8 bases are shared with TRBD1. With V trimmed by 4 bases and J by 4 bases, 6 bases remained unmatched. This CDR3 has 15 amino acids. As DNA, the CDR3 is TGTGCCAGCAGTTGGGGGACAGGTCCTTACAATGAGCAGTTCTTC. Translating gives CASSWGTGPYNEQFF.

The chain combines TRBV10-3 with TRBJ1-1; 7 nucleotides line up with TRBD1. CDR1 ENHRY and CDR2 SYGVKD come from the germline V gene. The CDR3 loop spans 13 amino acids. Germline trimming cut 2 bases from V and 5 bases from J; bases unmatched to any gene: 2. In DNA form, the CDR3 reads TGTGCCATCAGTGAGGAGACAGGGACTGAAGCTTTCTTT. It yields the protein CAISEETGTEAFF.

This clonotype was counted only a few times. This chain uses TRBV3-1 with TRBJ2-5; no firm D call. Trimming removed 0 bases from V and 2 bases from J, with 16 bases in between. This CDR3 contains 17 residues. Germline V gene data show CDR1 as LGHDT and CDR2 as YNNKEL (reference sequence). This CDR3 reads CASSQESSAELQETQYF. CDR3 bases: TGTGCCAGCAGCCAAGAGTCGTCTGCGGAGTTGCAAGAGACCCAGTACTTC.

Many counts were recorded for this clonotype. The V gene is TRBV7-2, the J gene TRBJ2-7, with D possibly TRBD2 on 6 matching bases. Germline V gene sequence: CDR1 SGHTA, CDR2 FQGNSA. CDR3 length equals 15 residues. V gave up 5 bases and J gave up 4 bases, with 18 bases separating them. In nucleotides, the CDR3 is TGTGCCAGCAGCGGGGAGGCAGGGCAGGAGTACGAGCAGTACTTC. It encodes CASSGEAGQEYEQYF. Full variable domain (rest looked up from reference TRBV7-2 and TRBJ2-7): GAGVSQSPSNKVTEKGKDVELRCDPISGHTALYWYRQSLGQGLEFLIYFQGNSAPDKSGLPSDRFSAERTGGSVSTLTIQRTQQEDSAVYLCASSGEAGQEYEQYFGPGTRLTVT.

The chain links TRBV20-1 to TRBJ1-4, with a possible D match to TRBD1 (5 bases). Deletions cut 6 bases from V and 5 bases from J, with 13 bases between. CDR1 and CDR2 (germline): DFQATT, SNEGSKA (reference sequence). This CDR3 has 13 amino acids. The CDR3 spells CSATGTGNEKLFF. The CDR3, as DNA: TGCAGTGCAACCGGGACGGGGAATGAAAAACTGTTTTTT.

This chain joins TRBV6-5 and TRBJ2-3, with TRBD1 as a possible D gene (6 bases). Germline CDR1 is MNHEY and CDR2 is SVGAGI. V gave up 6 bases and J gave up 3 bases, with 19 bases separating them. This CDR3 contains 16 residues. Written as DNA, the CDR3 is TGTGCCAGCAGCTACAAGAGGGGGATTACAACAGATACGCAGTATTTT. Its protein is CASSYKRGITTDTQYF.